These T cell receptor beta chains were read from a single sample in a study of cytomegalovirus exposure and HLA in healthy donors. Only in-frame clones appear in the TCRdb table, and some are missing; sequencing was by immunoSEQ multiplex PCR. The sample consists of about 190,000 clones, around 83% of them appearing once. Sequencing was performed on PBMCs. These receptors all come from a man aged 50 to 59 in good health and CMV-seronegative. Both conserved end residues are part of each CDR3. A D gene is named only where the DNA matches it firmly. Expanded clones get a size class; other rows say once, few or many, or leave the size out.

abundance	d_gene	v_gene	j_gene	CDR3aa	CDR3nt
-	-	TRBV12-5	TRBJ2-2	CASGLVLGQYTGELFF	TGTGCTAGTGGTTTGGTACTTGGGCAGTACACCGGGGAGCTGTTTTTT
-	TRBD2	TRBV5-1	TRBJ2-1	CASSSSTFSGSSYNEQFF	TGCGCCAGCAGCTCCTCGACTTTTAGCGGGAGCTCCTACAATGAGCAGTTCTTC
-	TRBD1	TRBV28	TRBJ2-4	CASSLQTGSIGAKNIQYF	TGTGCCAGCAGTTTACAGACAGGGAGTATCGGAGCCAAAAACATTCAGTACTTC
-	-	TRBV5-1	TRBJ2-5	CASFSGQQETQYF	TGCGCCAGCTTTTCTGGACAGCAAGAGACCCAGTACTTC
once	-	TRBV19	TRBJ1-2	CASNQYGGAAAGYGYTF	TGTGCCAGTAACCAATATGGGGGGGCAGCCGCTGGCTATGGCTACACCTTC
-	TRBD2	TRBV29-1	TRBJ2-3	CSVQPGLAGGVSDTQYF	TGCAGCGTCCAACCGGGACTAGCGGGGGGCGTATCAGATACGCAGTATTTT
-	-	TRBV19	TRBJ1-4	CASSTEALTNEKLFF	TGTGCCAGTAGTACCGAGGCCTTAACTAATGAAAAACTGTTTTTT
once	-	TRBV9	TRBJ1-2	CASSVDSRDYGYTF	TGTGCCAGCAGCGTAGACTCCAGGGACTATGGCTACACCTTC
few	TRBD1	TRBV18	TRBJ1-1	CASSPYGQGGTEAFF	TGTGCCAGCTCACCCTACGGACAGGGGGGCACTGAAGCTTTCTTT
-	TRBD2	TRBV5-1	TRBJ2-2	CASSLRIGLAGARELFF	TGCGCCAGCAGCTTGCGTATCGGACTAGCGGGTGCGCGGGAGCTGTTTTTT
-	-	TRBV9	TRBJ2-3	CASSVSGVSTDTQYF	TGTGCCAGCAGCGTCTCAGGGGTTAGCACAGATACGCAGTATTTT
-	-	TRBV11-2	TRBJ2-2	CASSTQRTGELFF	TGTGCCAGCAGCACCCAGCGGACCGGGGAGCTGTTTTTT
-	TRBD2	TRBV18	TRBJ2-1	CASSPPGRLAGGDEQFF	TGTGCCAGCTCACCACCGGGGCGACTAGCGGGGGGTGATGAGCAGTTCTTC
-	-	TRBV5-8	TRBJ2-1	CASTGTAYNEQFF	TGTGCCAGCACGGGGACTGCCTACAATGAGCAGTTCTTC
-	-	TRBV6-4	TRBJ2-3	CASDRGLLFTDTQYF	TGTGCCAGCGACCGGGGATTGCTTTTTACAGATACGCAGTATTTT
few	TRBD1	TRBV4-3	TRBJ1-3	CASSQMGNRGFSGNTIYF	TGCGCCAGCAGCCAGATGGGGAACAGGGGATTCTCTGGAAACACCATATATTTT
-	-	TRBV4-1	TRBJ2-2	CASSQGWGPRMNTGELFF	TGCGCCAGCAGCCAAGGGTGGGGCCCGAGGATGAACACCGGGGAGCTGTTTTTT
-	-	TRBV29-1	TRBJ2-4	CSVAENIQYF	TGCAGTGTTGCGGAAAACATTCAGTACTTC
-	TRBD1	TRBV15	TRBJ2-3	CATSRGRSGTGEPQYF	TGTGCCACCAGCAGAGGGCGTTCCGGGACAGGGGAGCCGCAGTATTTT
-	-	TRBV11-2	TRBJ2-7	CASSPQVGDPYEQYF	TGTGCCAGCAGCCCCCAGGTCGGGGATCCCTACGAGCAGTACTTC
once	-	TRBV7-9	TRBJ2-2	CASNRDTITGELFF	TGTGCCAGCAACCGGGACACGATCACCGGGGAGCTGTTTTTT
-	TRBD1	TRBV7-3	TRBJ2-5	CASSSRTGRQETQYF	TGTGCCAGCAGCTCCCGGACAGGGAGACAAGAGACCCAGTACTTC
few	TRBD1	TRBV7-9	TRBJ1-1	CASSEGTGERTEAFF	TGTGCCAGCAGCGAAGGAACAGGGGAGAGGACTGAAGCTTTCTTT
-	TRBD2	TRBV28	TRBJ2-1	CASSPGTSGLYEQFF	TGTGCCAGCAGCCCCGGGACTAGCGGGTTGTATGAGCAGTTCTTC
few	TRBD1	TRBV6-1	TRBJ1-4	CASRPGQGGEKLFF	TGTGCCAGCAGGCCGGGACAGGGTGGTGAAAAACTGTTTTTT
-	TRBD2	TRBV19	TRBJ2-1	CASSRGDGGRNEQFF	TGTGCCAGTAGCCGGGGGGACGGAGGGAGGAATGAGCAGTTCTTC
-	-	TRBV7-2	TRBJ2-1	CASSLATRTNEQFF	TGTGCCAGCAGCTTGGCTACCAGGACAAATGAGCAGTTCTTC
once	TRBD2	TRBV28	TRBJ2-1	CASSLKRGTSGISYNEQFF	TGTGCCAGCAGTCTAAAACGAGGGACTAGCGGGATATCATACAATGAGCAGTTCTTC
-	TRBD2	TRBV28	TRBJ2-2	CASSSHGTSGGGGELFF	TGTGCCAGCAGTTCCCATGGGACTAGCGGGGGAGGGGGGGAGCTGTTTTTT
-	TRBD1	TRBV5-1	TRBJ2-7	CASSGPTGFYEQYF	TGCGCCAGCAGCGGACCGACAGGGTTTTACGAGCAGTACTTC
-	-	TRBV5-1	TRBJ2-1	CASSLPGGRTNNEQFF	TGCGCCAGCAGCTTACCTGGGGGCAGGACGAACAATGAGCAGTTCTTC
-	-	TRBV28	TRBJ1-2	CASTYREGYTF	TGTGCCAGCACTTACAGGGAAGGCTACACCTTC
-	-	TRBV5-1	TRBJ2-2	CASSPTGNTGELFF	TGCGCCAGCAGCCCCACAGGGAACACCGGGGAGCTGTTTTTT
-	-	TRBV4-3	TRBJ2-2	CASSQGMDRYTGELFF	TGCGCCAGCAGCCAAGGGATGGACAGATACACCGGGGAGCTGTTTTTT
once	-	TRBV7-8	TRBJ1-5	CASSSTGSAPQHF	TGTGCCAGCAGTTCAACAGGGTCCGCGCCCCAGCATTTT
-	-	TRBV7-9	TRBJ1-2	CASSSDRTAGNGYTF	TGTGCCAGCAGCTCAGACAGGACTGCTGGGAATGGCTACACCTTC
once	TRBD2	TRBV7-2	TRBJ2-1	CASSFGLASHNEQFF	TGTGCCAGCAGCTTTGGACTAGCGAGCCACAATGAGCAGTTCTTC
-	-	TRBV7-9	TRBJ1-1	CSSSSSDIPTREAFF	TGTTCCAGCAGCTCATCGGACATACCCACCAGGGAAGCTTTCTTT
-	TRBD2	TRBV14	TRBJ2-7	CASSQGLAGSYEQYF	TGTGCCAGCAGCCAAGGACTAGCGGGTTCCTACGAGCAGTACTTC
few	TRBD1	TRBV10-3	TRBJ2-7	CAISEFPGQGDEQYF	TGTGCCATCAGTGAGTTCCCGGGACAGGGGGACGAGCAGTACTTC
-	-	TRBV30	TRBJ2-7	CAWSPQGYEQYF	TGTGCCTGGAGTCCTCAGGGCTACGAGCAGTACTTC
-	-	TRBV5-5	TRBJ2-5	CASSLTGLETQYF	TGTGCCAGCAGCTTGACGGGACTAGAGACCCAGTACTTC
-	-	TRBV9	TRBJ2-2	CASSAPLDRWNTGELFF	TGTGCCAGCAGCGCCCCTCTCGACAGATGGAACACCGGGGAGCTGTTTTTT
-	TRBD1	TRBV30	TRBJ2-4	CAWSTGERNIQYF	TGTGCCTGGAGCACAGGGGAACGGAACATTCAGTACTTC
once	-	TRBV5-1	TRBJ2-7	CASSSDSNYAEQYF	TGCGCCAGCAGCTCGGACAGCAACTACGCCGAGCAGTACTTC
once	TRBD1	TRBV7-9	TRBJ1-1	CASSLGQGYEAFF	TGTGCCAGCAGCTTAGGACAGGGGTATGAAGCTTTCTTT
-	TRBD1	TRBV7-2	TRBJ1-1	CASSPGVLGDRVTEAFF	TGTGCCAGCAGCCCCGGGGTTCTCGGGGACAGGGTCACTGAAGCTTTCTTT
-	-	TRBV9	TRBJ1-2	CASSVSDYGYTF	TGTGCCAGCAGCGTATCAGACTATGGCTACACCTTC
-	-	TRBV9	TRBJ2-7	CASSDPTGGHEQYF	TGTGCCAGCAGCGACCCGACGGGGGGCCACGAGCAGTACTTC
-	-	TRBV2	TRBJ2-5	CASSAVQETQYF	TGTGCCAGCAGTGCAGTCCAAGAGACCCAGTACTTC
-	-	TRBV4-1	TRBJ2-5	CASSRQGETQYF	TGCGCCAGCAGCCGTCAGGGAGAGACCCAGTACTTC
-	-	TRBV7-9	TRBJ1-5	CASSSQGPNQPQHF	TGTGCCAGCAGCTCACAGGGTCCCAATCAGCCCCAGCATTTT
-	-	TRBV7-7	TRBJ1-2	CAPPPPGGSFSGSLNYGYTF	TGTGCCCCACCTCCGCCGGGTGGTAGCTTCTCCGGTAGTCTCAACTATGGCTACACCTTC
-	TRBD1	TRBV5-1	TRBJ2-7	CASSPGQGHEQYF	TGCGCCAGCAGCCCCGGACAGGGACACGAGCAGTACTTC